This T cell receptor beta chain was retrieved from a study of cytomegalovirus exposure and HLA in healthy donors. Study-level points and caveats: Information on immune exposure was restricted to one variable (CMV serostatus). DRB1 showed the most TCR associations and HLA-C the fewest in a later analysis, as rates varied by HLA locus. An analysis that was carried out later associated about 17,000 TCR beta sequences with HLA alleles at 0.05 false discovery rate.

The table lists this clone with a count of one. Its specificity is not known. PCR primers comprised 60 Vbeta and 13 Jbeta primers. The assay was immunoSEQ multiplex PCR, and TCRdb's table has in-frame clones only and misses some. The sample consists of a few hundred thousand clones, approximately 79% of them appearing once. CDR1 is MNHEY, CDR2 SMNVEV, per germline (reference sequence). After removal of 1 base from V and 6 bases from J, the junction contained 4 bases not matched to a gene. The CDR3 covers 14 residues. Sequenced material: PBMCs. The receptor's source is a girl between 2 and 10 years old in good health and CMV-seronegative. This chain uses TRBV27 with TRBJ1-2; 8 bases match TRBD1. The CDR3 nucleotides are TGTGCCAGCAGTTTATGGCAGGGGGCAAATGGCTACACCTTC. Amino acids: CASSLWQGANGYTF.